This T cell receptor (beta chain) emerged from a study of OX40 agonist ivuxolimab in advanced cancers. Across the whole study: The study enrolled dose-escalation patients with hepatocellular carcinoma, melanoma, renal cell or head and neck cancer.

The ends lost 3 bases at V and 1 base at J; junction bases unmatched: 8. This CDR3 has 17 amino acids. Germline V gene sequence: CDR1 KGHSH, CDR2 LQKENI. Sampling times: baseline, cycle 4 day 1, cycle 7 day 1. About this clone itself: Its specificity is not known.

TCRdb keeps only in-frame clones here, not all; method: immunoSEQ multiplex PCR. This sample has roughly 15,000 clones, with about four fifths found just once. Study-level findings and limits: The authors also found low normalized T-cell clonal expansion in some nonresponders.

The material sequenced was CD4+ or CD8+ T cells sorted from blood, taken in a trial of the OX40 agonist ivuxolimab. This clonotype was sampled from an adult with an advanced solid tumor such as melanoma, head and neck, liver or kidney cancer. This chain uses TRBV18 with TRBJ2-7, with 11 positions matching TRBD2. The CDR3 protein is CASSPTGTSGISYEQYF. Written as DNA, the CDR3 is TGTGCCAGCTCACCGACCGGGACTAGCGGAATTTCCTACGAGCAGTACTTC.